Each of the 9 T cell receptor beta chains below was sequenced from the same sample in a study of T cells in Graves' hyperthyroidism and ophthalmopathy. From RNA transcripts, TCR beta CDR3 regions were amplified. RT-PCR in the first round (using the HTBI primer set) targeted the TCR CDR3. TCRdb re-called the multiplex PCR reads with MiXCR, one entry per CDR3 protein. The repertoire has about 640,000 distinct CDR3 sequences, just under 45% of them found once; the top ten carry about 7%. The sequencing sample was made of peripheral blood or thyroid tissue (not recorded which). These receptors were collected from an adult man with Graves' disease, either hyperthyroidism or ophthalmopathy (not recorded which).

The count of this clonotype is one. The chain employs TRBV5-1 and TRBJ1-5; possible D gene TRBD1, 5 bases. In germline, CDR1 is SGHRS, CDR2 YFSETQ. CDR3 length: 14 residues. V was trimmed by 1 base and J by 7 bases, leaving 12 bases between them. The CDR3 here is CASSLSSGDQPQHF. In DNA, the CDR3 is TGCGCCAGCAGCTTGTCGTCGGGGGACCAGCCCCAGCATTTT. Drawing the rest from reference TRBV5-1 and TRBJ1-5, the complete variable domain is KAGVTQTPRYLIKTRGQQVTLSCSPISGHRSVSWYQQTPGQGLQFLFEYFSETQRNKGNFPGRFSGRQFSNSRSEMNVSTLELGDSALYLCASSLSSGDQPQHFGDGTRLSIL.

Note on this clonotype: One end of the junction is discordant with germline, which a read error may explain. This sequence joins TRBV10-3 and TRBJ1-5; D is uncertain. Germline lookup yields CDR1 ENHRY and CDR2 SYGVKD. This CDR3 is 15 amino acids long. Written as DNA, the CDR3 is TGTGCCAGCAGTTTGAGCAGACTAGTCAATCAGCCCCAGCATTTT. Translating gives CASSLSRLVNQPQHF.

This clonotype was detected many times. This chain joins TRBV9 and TRBJ1-2; 8 bases fit TRBD1. The germline gives CDR1 SGDLS, CDR2 YYNGEE. Unmatched junction bases numbered 3, after V lost 5 bases and J lost 3 bases. The CDR3 is made up of 13 amino acids. The CDR3 sequence: CASSTGGDYGYTF. The CDR3 DNA reads as TGTGCCAGCAGTACAGGGGGTGACTATGGCTACACCTTC.

CDR3 protein: CAIHGTSGGRQYF. CDR3 sequence (DNA): TGTGCCATCCACGGGACTAGCGGGGGTCGGCAGTACTTC. The genes are TRBV10-3 and TRBJ2-7; TRBD2 agrees at 14 bases. This CDR3 contains 13 residues. V trimming: 8 bases; J trimming: 9 bases; junction bases outside the gene matches: 6. Germline V gene data show CDR1 as ENHRY and CDR2 as SYGVKD.

This clonotype was seen more than once but under ten times. The chain employs TRBV7-2 and TRBJ1-1, with D possibly being TRBD1 (5 bases). The CDR3 totals 16 residues. V was clipped by 0 bases and J by 1 base, with 12 bases between them. The germline gives CDR1 SGHTA, CDR2 FQGNSA. CDR3 protein: CASSLAGGVTNTEAFF. The CDR3 DNA reads as TGTGCCAGCAGCTTAGCGGGGGGGGTCACGAACACTGAAGCTTTCTTT.

This chain's CDR3 is CASTGTGVDYGYTF. CDR3 DNA: TGTGCCAGCACCGGGACAGGGGTTGACTATGGCTACACCTTC. The gene calls are TRBV2 and TRBJ1-2, with 10 bases that match TRBD1. Per the germline V gene, CDR1 is SNHLY and CDR2 is FYNNEI. CDR3 length equals 14 residues. The J segment lost 3 bases and the V segment lost 7 bases, leaving 5 bases of the junction unmatched.

The chain combines TRBV15 with TRBJ1-6; 7 bases match TRBD1. J lost 7 bases, V lost 3 bases, and 6 bases had no gene match. The CDR3 is 15 amino acids. From germline, CDR1 is LNHNV and CDR2 YYDKDF (reference sequence). The CDR3 sequence: CATSSETGRNSPLHF. CDR3 sequence (DNA): TGTGCCACCAGCAGTGAGACAGGGAGGAATTCACCCCTCCACTTT. Together with reference TRBV15 and TRBJ1-6, the CDR3 gives the full variable domain: DAMVIQNPRYQVTQFGKPVTLSCSQTLNHNVMYWYQQKSSQAPKLLFHYYDKDFNNEADTPDNFQSRRPNTSFCFLDIRSPGLGDTAMYLCATSSETGRNSPLHFGNGTRLTVT.

The sample holds many counts of this clonotype. The V call is TRBV20-1, the J call TRBJ1-5; D unresolved. The V gene's germline CDR1 is DFQATT and CDR2 SNEGSKA (reference sequence). The CDR3 is 12 residues long. The V and J ends lost 7 bases and 2 bases respectively, with 9 bases between them. The CDR3 nucleotides read TGCAGTGGGTGTACGGGCAATCAGCCCCAGCATTTT. Residues: CSGCTGNQPQHF.

The V call is TRBV2, the J call TRBJ1-1, with 8 bases identical to TRBD1. Germline V lookup: CDR1 SNHLY, CDR2 FYNNEI. The V and J ends lost 7 bases and 5 bases, in that order; junction bases with no gene match: 6. The CDR3 spans 13 residues. In DNA, the CDR3 is TGTGCCAGCATCAGGGGGCGATTGACTGAAGCTTTCTTT. Protein product: CASIRGRLTEAFF. The variable domain in full, with the rest retrieved from reference TRBV2 and TRBJ1-1, is EPEVTQTPSHQVTQMGQEVILRCVPISNHLYFYWYRQILGQKVEFLVSFYNNEISEKSEIFDDQFSVERPDGSNFTLKIRSTKLEDSAMYFCASIRGRLTEAFFGQGTRLTVV.